This paragraph covers one T cell receptor beta chain sequence. The record originates from a study of blood T cell repertoires in COVID-19. Study-level information: Sites in the United States, Italy and Spain provided acute and convalescent COVID-19 samples. Sample material is recorded as cDNA or gDNA derived from T cells, B-cell-depleted T cells, or PBMCs.

Authors' methods: Reference gene primers were amplified, and this amplification served to estimate nucleated cell counts. Profiling relied on immunoSEQ multiplex PCR, and the TCRdb table lists in-frame clones only, not all of them. Clone size and the V and J calls come from that table; the DNA yielded D and trimming. The sample holds under 250,000 clones, 70% to 90% seen once. Germline CDR1 SGHRS, CDR2 YFSETQ. Losses at the gene ends were 4 bases for V and 7 bases for J; bases not matched to a gene: 13. The CDR3 extends over 15 amino acids. This sequence joins TRBV5-1 and TRBJ1-1, with 7 positions matching TRBD1. This receptor was obtained from a man younger than 35 with active or convalescent COVID-19. Specimen: peripheral blood. The CDR3 region is CASSPRGQIRVEAFF. The CDR3 region has the DNA TGCGCCAGCAGCCCGCGGGGACAGATAAGGGTTGAAGCTTTCTTT.